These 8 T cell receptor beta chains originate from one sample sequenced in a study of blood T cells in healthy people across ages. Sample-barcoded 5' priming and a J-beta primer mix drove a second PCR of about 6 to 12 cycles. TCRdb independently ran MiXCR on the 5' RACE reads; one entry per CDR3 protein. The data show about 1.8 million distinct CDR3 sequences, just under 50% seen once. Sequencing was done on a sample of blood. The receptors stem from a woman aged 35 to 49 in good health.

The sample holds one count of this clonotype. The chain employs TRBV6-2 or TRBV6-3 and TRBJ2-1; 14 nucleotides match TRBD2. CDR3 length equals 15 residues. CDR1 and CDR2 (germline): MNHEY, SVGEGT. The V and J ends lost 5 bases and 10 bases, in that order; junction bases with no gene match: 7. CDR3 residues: CASSKGLAGVTEQFF. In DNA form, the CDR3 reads TGTGCCAGCAGTAAGGGACTAGCGGGGGTTACCGAGCAGTTCTTC.

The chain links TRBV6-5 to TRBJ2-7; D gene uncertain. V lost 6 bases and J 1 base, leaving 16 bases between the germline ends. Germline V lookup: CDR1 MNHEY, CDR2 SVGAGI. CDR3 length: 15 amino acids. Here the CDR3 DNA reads TGTGCCAGCAGCCAGGCGTATACAGTTTCCTACGAGCAGTACTTC. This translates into CASSQAYTVSYEQYF.

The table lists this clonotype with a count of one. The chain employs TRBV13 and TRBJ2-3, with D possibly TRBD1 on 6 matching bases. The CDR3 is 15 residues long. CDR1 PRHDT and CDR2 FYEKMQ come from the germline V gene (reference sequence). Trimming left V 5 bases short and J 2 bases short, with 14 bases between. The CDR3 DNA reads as TGTGCCAGCAGCCCTGGGCAGGGGACCACAGATACGCAGTATTTT. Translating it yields CASSPGQGTTDTQYF.

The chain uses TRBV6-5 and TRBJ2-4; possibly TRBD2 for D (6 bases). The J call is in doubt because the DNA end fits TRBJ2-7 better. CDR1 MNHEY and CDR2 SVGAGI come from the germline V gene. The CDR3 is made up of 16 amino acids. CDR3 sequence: CASRYGEQGGSYEQYF. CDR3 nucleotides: TGTGCCAGCAGATACGGGGAGCAGGGAGGATCCTACGAGCAGTACTTC.

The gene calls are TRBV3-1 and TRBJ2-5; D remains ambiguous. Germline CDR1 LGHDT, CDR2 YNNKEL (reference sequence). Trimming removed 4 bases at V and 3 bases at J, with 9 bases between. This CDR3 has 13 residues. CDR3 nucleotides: TGTGCCAGCAGCCCCCCATCGAAAGAGACCCAGTACTTC. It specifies CASSPPSKETQYF.

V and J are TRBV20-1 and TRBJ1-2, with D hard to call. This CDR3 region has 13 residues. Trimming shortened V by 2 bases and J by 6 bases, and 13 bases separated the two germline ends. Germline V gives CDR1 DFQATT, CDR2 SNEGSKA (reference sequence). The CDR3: CSARTLAGNGYTF. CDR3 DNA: TGCAGTGCTAGAACCCTAGCAGGCAATGGCTACACCTTC.

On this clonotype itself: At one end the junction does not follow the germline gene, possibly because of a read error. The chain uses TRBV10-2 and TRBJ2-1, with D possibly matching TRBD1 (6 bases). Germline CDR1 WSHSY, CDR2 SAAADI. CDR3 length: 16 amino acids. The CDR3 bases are TGCGCCAGTAGTGCCTGGGGGCAGAGCTCCTACAATGAGCAGTTCTTC. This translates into CASSAWGQSSYNEQFF.

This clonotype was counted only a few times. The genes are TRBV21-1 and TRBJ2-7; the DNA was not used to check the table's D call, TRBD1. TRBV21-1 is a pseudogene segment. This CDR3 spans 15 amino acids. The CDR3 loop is CASSKVKGANYEQYF. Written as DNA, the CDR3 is TGTGCCAGCAGCAAAGTTAAGGGGGCGAACTACGAGCAGTACTTC.